This T cell receptor beta chain is from a study of T cell responses to AZD1222 COVID-19 vaccine (dated by TCRdb to the early 2020s). Describing the broader study: AZD1222 recipients with second doses at about 4 weeks or about 12 weeks were pooled, because spike-specific TCR depth and breadth did not differ between schedules. TCR sequencing covered fewer than 250 trial participants: roughly 200 given two doses of AZD1222 and 26 given two doses of MenACWY control vaccine. Trial participants were enrolled into age subgroups of 18-55, 56-69 and 70-plus years, which contained 148, 28 and 57 TCR-sequenced participants, respectively. Overall study results and their limits: Because no samples from the day 14 peak response were available, repertoires could be characterized only after the peak T cell response. Spike-specific TCR breadth and depth rose significantly after two AZD1222 doses compared with day 0 and with MenACWY recipients. Only 5 to 7 AZD1222 recipients were SARS-CoV-2 seropositive at baseline, limiting conclusions about previously exposed vaccinees. In the small 56-69-year group, the increase in depth fell short of significance, most likely because of low power. Vaccine-associated CD4 TCRs spanned the whole spike protein, with dominant responses in regions 160-218 and 743-854. Most participants were white British and females outnumbered males, and the authors suggested that clonal diversity may have been underestimated. Epitopes outside the regions mutated in the B.1.351 and B.1.1.7 variants were reportedly recognized by nearly half of the unique spike-specific TCRs.

Its CDR3 holds 16 amino acids, cysteine through phenylalanine. The kept DNA is CDR3 alone, 48 bases in frame from the first base. Per the germline V gene (reference sequence), GTSNPN is the CDR1 and SVGIG is the CDR2. Compared with germline, V lacks 1 base and J lacks 6 bases; bases without a gene match: 9. Concerning this clone itself: Its antigen specificity is not known. Nothing much larger sits one base from this clone, and base qualities are not available.

The time point label here, explained by the study, means: baseline before first vaccination. Vaccinee samples came from UK trials COV001 and COV002, including a single-blind randomized controlled phase 2/3 trial of AZD1222 (ChAdOx1 nCoV-19) in healthy adults. Trial participant PBMC samples were collected at day 0 and day 28 after the second dose for TCRbeta chain sequencing. The CDR3 regions of human TCRbeta chains were analyzed by immunosequencing. The paper's data handling went like this. TCRs in the repertoires were compared against a reference library of SARS-CoV-2-specific TCRs that had been generated with the MIRA antigen-specificity platform. Breadth was defined as the fraction of unique TCRs that were SARS-CoV-2-associated. Depth was defined as the fraction of total T cells that were SARS-CoV-2-associated. Each spike-specific TCR was assigned to its reactive spike region and to a CD4 or CD8 class using the MIRA data. Log10-transformed breadth and depth values were compared by one-way ANOVA with Sidak's multiple comparisons tests. TCRdb took over this immuneACCESS table, retaining in-frame rearrangements with V and J assigned. Such tables are incomplete; in checked studies, under half of the missing clones stem from an unresolved V gene, and the remainder is unexplained. The V and J calls and the clone size are those of that table, but D and trimming were determined from the DNA. The sample data list some 140,000 clones, and approximately 93% of these were observed just once. The ten largest clones add up to around 5.4% of the sample.

The origin of this receptor is an adult in good health. The rearrangement combines TRBV30 with TRBJ1-1; 12 junctional bases match TRBD1. The material was peripheral blood, obtained on day 0 of AZD1222 vaccination. The nucleotides are TGTGCCTGGAGTGAGTCCGGGACAGGGGGCAGCGCTGAAGCTTTCTTT. Its protein is CAWSESGTGGSAEAFF.